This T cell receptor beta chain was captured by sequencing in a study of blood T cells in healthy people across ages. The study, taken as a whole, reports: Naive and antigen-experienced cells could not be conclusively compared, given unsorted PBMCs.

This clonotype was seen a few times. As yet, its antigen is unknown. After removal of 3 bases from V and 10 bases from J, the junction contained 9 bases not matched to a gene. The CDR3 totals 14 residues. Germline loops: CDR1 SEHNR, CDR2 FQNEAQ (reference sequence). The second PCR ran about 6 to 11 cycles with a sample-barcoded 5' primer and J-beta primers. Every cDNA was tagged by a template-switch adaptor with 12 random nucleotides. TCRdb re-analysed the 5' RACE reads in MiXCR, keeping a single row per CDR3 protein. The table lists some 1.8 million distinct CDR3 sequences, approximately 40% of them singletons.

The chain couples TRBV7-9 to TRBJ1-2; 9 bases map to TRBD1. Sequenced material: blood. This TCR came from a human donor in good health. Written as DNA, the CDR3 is TGTGCCAGCAGCTTTCAATCGGACAGGGGCAACTACACCTTC. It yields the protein CASSFQSDRGNYTF.